These 8 T cell receptor beta chains came from one sample sequenced in a study of T cell clonality in common variable immunodeficiency. Sequencing was performed with immunoSEQ multiplex PCR; in TCRdb, only in-frame clones are kept and a portion is missing. The sample lists 7,100 or so clones, none appearing once, the ten largest making up 4% to 5.5%. Study-wide results and caveats: Common variable immunodeficiency TCR beta sequences reportedly had fewer deletions and N-nucleotide insertions.

Their antigens remain unidentified. Sequences were obtained from peripheral blood mononuclear cells. Source of these receptors: a human donor with common variable immunodeficiency.

On this clone itself: The read terminates 3 residues before the CDR3 end, so the remaining end is supplied by the germline J gene. The V gene is TRBV19, the J gene TRBJ2-1; the match to TRBD2 covers 9 bases. Germline V lookup: CDR1 LNHDA, CDR2 SQIVND (reference sequence). V lost 5 bases and J lost 5; bases outside the gene matches: 13. The CDR3 covers 17 residues. The CDR3 DNA, read in part, is TGTGCCAGTAGTCGAATCCTAACTAGCGGGTTCGACAATGAG. Translated, it gives CASSRILTSGFDNE. Given in full, the CDR3 is CASSRILTSGFDNEQFF.

This clone was seen a few times. The read terminates 3 residues ahead of where the CDR3 ends, so the germline J gene completes it. The chain is built from TRBV6-2 or TRBV6-3 and TRBJ2-4; D possibly corresponds to TRBD1 (6 bases). CDR1 MNHEY and CDR2 SVGEGT come from the germline V gene. The ends were cut back, 3 bases at V and 1 base at J, with 16 bases in the middle. There are 17 residues in the CDR3. The CDR3 here is CASSYYPQGTAKNIQYF. CDR3 bases read: TGTGCCAGCAGTTATTACCCACAGGGAACGGCCAAAAACATT.

With respect to this clone: Read data end 3 residues before the CDR3 end; the end is taken from the germline J gene. V usage is TRBV6-4 and J usage is TRBJ2-3; 9 nucleotides agree with TRBD2. The length of the CDR3 is 15 residues. V lost 6 bases, J lost 6 bases, and 10 bases stayed unmatched. Germline values: CDR1 MRHNA, CDR2 SNTAGT. CDR3 sequence reads: CASSSSSGSVDTQYF. The sequenced part of the CDR3 DNA is TGTGCCAGCAGCTCCAGTAGCGGGAGCGTGGATACG.

There are a few counts of this clone. The missing CDR3 end, 3 residues past where the read stops, is filled in from the germline J gene. This chain connects TRBV19 to TRBJ2-1; TRBD2 matches 7 bases. From germline, CDR1 is LNHDA and CDR2 SQIVND (reference sequence). V lost 3 bases and J lost 1; bases outside the gene matches: 9. The CDR3 is 17 amino acids. The CDR3 bases that were read are TGTGCCAGTAGTATTACGGGCGGGGGAGGGTCCTACAATGAG. Its translation is CASSITGGGGSYNE. The whole CDR3 sequence reads CASSITGGGGSYNEQFF.

Turning to this clone: Read sequence stops 3 residues before the CDR3 end, and the germline J gene provides the missing end. The chain carries TRBV19 and TRBJ1-2; possibly TRBD1 for D (6 bases). CDR1 is LNHDA and CDR2 is SQIVND in the germline V gene (reference sequence). Trimming removed 5 bases from V and 4 bases from J, with 14 bases in between. The CDR3 is 14 amino acids. CDR3 sequence reads: CASSAYRVGYGYTF. CDR3 bases read: TGTGCCAGTAGTGCCTACAGGGTAGGCTATGGC.

Concerning this clone: The sequence runs out 3 residues before the end of the CDR3; the remainder is reconstructed from the germline J gene. The rearrangement links TRBV7-9 to TRBJ1-2; D uncertain. CDR3 length: 12 amino acids. Deletions cut 4 bases from V and 2 bases from J, with 5 bases between. Germline CDR1 reads SEHNR; CDR2 reads FQNEAQ (reference sequence). CDR3 DNA, as far as it was read: TGTGCCAGCAGCTCCAGGAACTATGGC. Translated: CASSSRNYG. The whole CDR3 protein reads CASSSRNYGYTF.

On this clone itself: The read halts 3 residues ahead of the CDR3 end, with the missing end drawn from the germline J gene. The J gene is TRBJ1-5, the V gene TRBV19, with unresolved D. CDR1 is LNHDA and CDR2 is SQIVND in the germline V gene (reference sequence). The V end was cut by 3 bases, the J end by 6 bases, with 9 bases between. This CDR3 is 13 amino acids long. CDR3 bases read: TGTGCCAGTAGTATGGGTGGGCGTCAGCCC. This sequence encodes CASSMGGRQP. From start to end, the CDR3 is CASSMGGRQPQHF.

In the case of this clone: Read sequence stops 3 residues before the CDR3 end, and the germline J gene provides the missing end. The V and J genes are TRBV19 and TRBJ2-7; 7 bases agree with TRBD1. The junction had 5 bases not matched to a gene; V was cut back by 3 bases and J by 3 bases. The length of the CDR3 is 14 residues. CDR1 LNHDA and CDR2 SQIVND come from the germline V gene (reference sequence). The CDR3 here is CASSIRDSYYEQYF. The sequenced CDR3 bases are TGTGCCAGTAGTATCAGGGACAGCTACTACGAG.